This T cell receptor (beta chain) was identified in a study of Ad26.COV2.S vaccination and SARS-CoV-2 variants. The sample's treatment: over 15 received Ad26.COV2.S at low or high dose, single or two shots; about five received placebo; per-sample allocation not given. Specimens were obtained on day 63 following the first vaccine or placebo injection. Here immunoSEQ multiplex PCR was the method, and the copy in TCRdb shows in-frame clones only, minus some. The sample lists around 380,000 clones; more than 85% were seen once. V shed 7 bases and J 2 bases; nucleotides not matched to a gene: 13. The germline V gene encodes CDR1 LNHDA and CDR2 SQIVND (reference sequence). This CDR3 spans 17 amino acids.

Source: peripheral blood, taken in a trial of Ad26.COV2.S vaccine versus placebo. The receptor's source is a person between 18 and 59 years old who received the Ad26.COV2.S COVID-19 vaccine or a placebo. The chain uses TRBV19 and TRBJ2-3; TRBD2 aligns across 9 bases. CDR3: CASIKKLRGGLTDTQYF. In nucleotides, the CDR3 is TGTGCCAGTATCAAGAAATTGCGGGGGGGCCTCACAGATACGCAGTATTTT.